The clone carrying this T cell receptor (beta chain) is termed medium-sized. The sorted Tregs were CD4+CD25+CD127-/low cells. Adaptor-ligated barcode primers were used to amplify TRBV12-4/TRBJ1-2 clonotypes. TCRdb redid the calling of the multiplex PCR reads with MiXCR, one entry per CDR3 protein. The sample has a few thousand distinct CDR3 sequences, roughly 18% seen once. The CDR3 consists of 12 residues. The V gene lost 6 bases and the J gene lost 8 bases, with 13 bases spanning the gap. Sample: Tregs sorted from blood. This clonotype originated in a female donor with breast cancer. This rearrangement joins TRBV12-3 or TRBV12-4 to TRBJ1-2; tentatively, D is TRBD1 (5 bases). The chain's CDR3 is CASSPGAFGYTF. The CDR3 nucleotides read TGTGCCAGCAGCCCCGGGGCATTCGGCTACACCTTC.